Listed below are T cell receptor beta chains from one sample, sequenced in a study of neurological immune-mediated disorders. TCRdb fed the 5' RACE reads into MiXCR, producing one record per CDR3 protein. Among approximately 46,000 distinct CDR3 sequences, 10% were seen once, and the ten largest hold less than 2%. Material for sequencing was PBMCs. These receptors all stem from a woman between 40 and 55 years old in good health. Each CDR3 is given with its conserved first and last residue. Each record gives: clone size, V gene, CDR3 protein. Size is omitted from some rows. Given values are once, few, many or a class for expanded clones.

>many|TRBV12-3/TRBV12-4
CASSLDEGTEAFF
>many|TRBV6-2/TRBV6-3
CASKDVSDEQFF
>many|TRBV7-2
CASSLGGNYGYTF
>many|TRBV7-9
CASSPGGPGINEKLFF
>many|TRBV9
CASSGTGWMNEQFF
>many|TRBV25-1
CASSGRGAFREQYF
>few|TRBV25-1
CASTGGPYNEQFF
>many|TRBV20-1
CSARRGSFGNTIYF
>many|TRBV6-2/TRBV6-3
CASSWDSSYEQYF
>many|TRBV24-1
CATSDEDTEAFF
>many|TRBV4-1
CASSPRTRTQILSYNEQFF
>many|TRBV5-6
CASSFGRVNTEAFF
>many|TRBV21-1
CASSPGTGRYEQYF
>many|TRBV6-2/TRBV6-3
CASTRPPRGPNTQYF
>many|TRBV20-1
CSARPQGMKQFF
>many|TRBV7-9
CASSLAGQGPYEQYF
>.|TRBV11-1
CASSLARYSYEQYF